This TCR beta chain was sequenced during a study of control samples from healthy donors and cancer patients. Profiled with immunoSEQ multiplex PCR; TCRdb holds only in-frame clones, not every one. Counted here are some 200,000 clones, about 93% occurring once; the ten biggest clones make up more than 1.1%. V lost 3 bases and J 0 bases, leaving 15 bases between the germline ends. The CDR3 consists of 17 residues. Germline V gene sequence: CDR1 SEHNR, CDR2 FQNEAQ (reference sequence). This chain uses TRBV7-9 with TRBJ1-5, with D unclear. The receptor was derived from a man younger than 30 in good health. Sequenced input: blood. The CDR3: CASSFDKTGYSNQPQHF. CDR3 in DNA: TGTGCCAGCAGCTTCGACAAAACGGGATATAGCAATCAGCCCCAGCATTTT.